This T cell receptor beta chain was captured in a study of blood T cell repertoires in COVID-19. Study-level background: The United States, Italy and Spain were the sources of the acute and convalescent COVID-19 samples.

V shed 6 bases and J shed 6 bases, with 15 bases lying between them. CDR3 size: 13 residues. The germline CDR1 and CDR2 sequences are SEHNR and FQNEAQ (reference sequence). Here immunoSEQ multiplex PCR was the method, and the copy in TCRdb shows in-frame clones only, minus some. The table shows around 36,000 clones, with under 90% occurring only once. This clone was recorded only once. This receptor was identified in a human donor in a cohort sampled during active COVID-19. Sequencing input: peripheral blood. The gene calls are TRBV7-9 and TRBJ2-7; D perhaps matches TRBD1 (6 bases). CDR3 in amino acids: CASSFPQGSEQYF. The CDR3 DNA sequence: TGTGCCAGCAGTTTTCCTCAGGGGAGCGAGCAGTACTTC.